A selection of T cell receptor beta chains follows, all from one sample in a study of regulatory T cells. Sequenced by immunoSEQ multiplex PCR; TCRdb stores in-frame clones only, minus some. The table has tens of thousands of clones, 70% to 90% seen once. Input material: conventional CD4+ T cells sorted from blood. The source of these receptors is a child under 18 with CD3G deficiency. CDR3s leave out the opening cysteine and the closing phenylalanine or tryptophan. The order of the fields is D gene, J gene, V gene, CDR3 protein. A D gene is named only where the DNA matches it firmly.

D: NA; J: TRBJ2-5; V: TRBV7-7; CDR3: ASSPQPGATQY
D: TRBD1; J: TRBJ2-7; V: TRBV5-1; CDR3: ASSYDREKQY
D: TRBD1; J: TRBJ2-3; V: TRBV18; CDR3: ASSPGQSKLYTQY
D: TRBD2; J: TRBJ2-7; V: TRBV28; CDR3: ASSRHSGGYEQY
D: NA; J: TRBJ1-1; V: TRBV5-1; CDR3: ASSFNNRETEAF
D: TRBD1; J: TRBJ2-7; V: TRBV6-1; CDR3: ASSGTGTGGPYEQY
D: TRBD2; J: TRBJ2-3; V: TRBV7-8; CDR3: ASSLRTSGRITDTQY
D: TRBD1; J: TRBJ2-3; V: TRBV13; CDR3: ASSLDRGSFSDTQY
D: NA; J: TRBJ1-2; V: TRBV6-1; CDR3: ASRTPGQKDGYT
D: NA; J: TRBJ1-1; V: TRBV30; CDR3: AWSSSNTEAF
D: NA; J: TRBJ1-5; V: TRBV7-8; CDR3: ASSLDGDPNQPQH
D: NA; J: TRBJ2-7; V: TRBV28; CDR3: ASSVKGEQY
D: NA; J: TRBJ2-1; V: TRBV7-9; CDR3: ASSLVTTSEQF
D: NA; J: TRBJ2-1; V: TRBV6-1; CDR3: ASSGGGGTARYNEQF
D: NA; J: TRBJ1-2; V: TRBV5-1; CDR3: ASRRTDQYGYT
D: NA; J: TRBJ2-2; V: TRBV6-1; CDR3: ASSGMGLYTGELF
D: TRBD2; J: TRBJ2-3; V: TRBV11-2; CDR3: ASSLGYGGRAGDTQY
D: TRBD1; J: TRBJ2-2; V: TRBV19; CDR3: ASSLRQGPTGELF
D: TRBD1; J: TRBJ2-2; V: TRBV27; CDR3: ASSPLRDRGTGELF
D: NA; J: TRBJ2-7; V: TRBV6-1; CDR3: ASNQGTFAYEQY
D: NA; J: TRBJ2-6; V: TRBV5-1; CDR3: ASSLDGGPRSGANVLT
D: TRBD1; J: TRBJ2-7; V: TRBV6-1; CDR3: ASSENKWDRGGTYEQY
D: TRBD1; J: TRBJ2-3; V: TRBV28; CDR3: ASSPQGEGQGQTQY
D: TRBD2; J: NA; V: TRBV10-3; CDR3: AIKPSGSYEQY
D: NA; J: TRBJ1-1; V: TRBV11-3; CDR3: ASSLDRRDSPRDTEAF
D: TRBD2; J: TRBJ2-7; V: TRBV27; CDR3: ASRRTSGRGEQY
D: TRBD2; J: TRBJ2-7; V: TRBV5-1; CDR3: ASSKGTSGTYEQY
D: NA; J: TRBJ2-2; V: TRBV7-9; CDR3: ASSLGPGELF
D: TRBD1; J: TRBJ1-1; V: TRBV6-1; CDR3: ASTHRDRTEAF
D: NA; J: TRBJ2-3; V: TRBV9; CDR3: ASSADTTDTQY
D: TRBD1; J: TRBJ2-5; V: TRBV28; CDR3: ASSSARGFETQY
D: NA; J: TRBJ2-3; V: TRBV5-1; CDR3: ASSLAGSHTDTQY
D: NA; J: TRBJ2-7; V: TRBV6-5; CDR3: ASSASREQY
D: NA; J: TRBJ2-3; V: TRBV28; CDR3: ASSAWSADTQY
D: NA; J: TRBJ2-7; V: TRBV10-2; CDR3: ASSERYEQY
D: NA; J: TRBJ1-1; V: TRBV28; CDR3: ASSPRRRRTEAF
D: TRBD2; J: TRBJ2-1; V: TRBV9; CDR3: ASSRGGRAYEQF
D: NA; J: TRBJ2-3; V: TRBV6-1; CDR3: ASSFDGLGTQY
D: NA; J: TRBJ2-4; V: TRBV6-1; CDR3: ASSIGPLAKNIQY
D: NA; J: TRBJ1-5; V: TRBV6-1; CDR3: ASSVTGRSGNQPQH
D: NA; J: TRBJ2-1; V: TRBV5-1; CDR3: ASSLGTSPSNEQF
D: NA; J: TRBJ1-5; V: TRBV28; CDR3: ASSPSGHKGRYQPQH
D: NA; J: TRBJ2-2; V: TRBV7-8; CDR3: ASSLGENTGELF
D: NA; J: TRBJ2-6; V: TRBV28; CDR3: ASRSRGSGANVLT
D: NA; J: TRBJ2-3; V: TRBV5-1; CDR3: ASSLAGFPTDTQY
D: NA; J: TRBJ2-1; V: TRBV7-8; CDR3: ASSFRDYSYNEQF